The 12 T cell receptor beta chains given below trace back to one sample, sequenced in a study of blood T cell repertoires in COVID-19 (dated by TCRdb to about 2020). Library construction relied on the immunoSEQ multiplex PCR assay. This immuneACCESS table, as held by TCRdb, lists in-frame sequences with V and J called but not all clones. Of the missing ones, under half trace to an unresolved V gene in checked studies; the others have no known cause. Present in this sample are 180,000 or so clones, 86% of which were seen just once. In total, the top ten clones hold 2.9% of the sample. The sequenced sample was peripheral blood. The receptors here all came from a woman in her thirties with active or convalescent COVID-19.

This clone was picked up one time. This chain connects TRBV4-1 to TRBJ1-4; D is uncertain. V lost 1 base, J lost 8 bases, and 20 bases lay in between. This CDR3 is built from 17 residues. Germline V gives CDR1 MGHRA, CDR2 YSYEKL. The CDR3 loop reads CASSQGTRSRLEEKLFF. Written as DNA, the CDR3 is TGCGCCAGCAGCCAAGGCACGAGGTCCAGACTAGAGGAAAAACTGTTTTTT.

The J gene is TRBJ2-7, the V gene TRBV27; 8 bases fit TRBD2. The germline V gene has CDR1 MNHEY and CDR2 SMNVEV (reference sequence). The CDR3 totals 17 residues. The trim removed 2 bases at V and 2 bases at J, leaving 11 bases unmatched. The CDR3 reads CASSLRVSGSSPYEQYF. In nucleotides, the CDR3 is TGTGCCAGCAGTTTAAGGGTCAGCGGGAGTTCGCCCTACGAGCAGTACTTC.

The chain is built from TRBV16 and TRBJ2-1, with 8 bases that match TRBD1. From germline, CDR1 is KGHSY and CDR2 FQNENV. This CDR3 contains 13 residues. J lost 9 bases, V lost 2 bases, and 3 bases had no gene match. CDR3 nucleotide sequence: TGTGCCAGCAGCCAAATACAGGGGGGTGAGCAGTTCTTC. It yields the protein CASSQIQGGEQFF.

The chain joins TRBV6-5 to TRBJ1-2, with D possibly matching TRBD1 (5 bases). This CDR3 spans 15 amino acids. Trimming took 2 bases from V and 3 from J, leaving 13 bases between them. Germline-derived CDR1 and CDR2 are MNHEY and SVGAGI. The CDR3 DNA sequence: TGTGCCAGCAGTTACCTCGCGACAGTGGACTATGGCTACACCTTC. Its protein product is CASSYLATVDYGYTF.

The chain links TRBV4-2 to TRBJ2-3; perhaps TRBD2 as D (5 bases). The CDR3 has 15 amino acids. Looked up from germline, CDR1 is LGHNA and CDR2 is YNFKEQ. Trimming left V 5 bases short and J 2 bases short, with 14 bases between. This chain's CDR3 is CASSARTGTTDTQYF. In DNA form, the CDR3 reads TGTGCCAGCAGCGCGAGGACGGGAACCACAGATACGCAGTATTTT.

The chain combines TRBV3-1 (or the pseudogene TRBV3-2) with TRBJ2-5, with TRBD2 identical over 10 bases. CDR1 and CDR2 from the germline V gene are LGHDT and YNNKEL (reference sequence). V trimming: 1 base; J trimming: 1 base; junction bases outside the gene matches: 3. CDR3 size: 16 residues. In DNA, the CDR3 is TGTGCCAGCAGCCAAGCGGCTAGCGGGGGCCAAGAGACCCAGTACTTC. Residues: CASSQAASGGQETQYF.

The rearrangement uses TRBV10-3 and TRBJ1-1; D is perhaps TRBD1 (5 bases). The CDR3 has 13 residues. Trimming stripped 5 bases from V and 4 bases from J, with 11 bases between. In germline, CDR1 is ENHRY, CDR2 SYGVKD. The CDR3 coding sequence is TGTGCCATCAGTTCCGAGACAGCCACTGAAGCTTTCTTT. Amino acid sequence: CAISSETATEAFF.

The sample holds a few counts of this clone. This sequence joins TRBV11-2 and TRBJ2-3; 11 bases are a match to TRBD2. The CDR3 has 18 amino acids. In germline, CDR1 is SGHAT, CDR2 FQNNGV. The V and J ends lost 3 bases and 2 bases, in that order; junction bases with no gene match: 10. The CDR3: CASSFSSGRRGNTDTQYF. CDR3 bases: TGTGCCAGCAGCTTCTCTAGCGGGAGGCGGGGAAACACAGATACGCAGTATTTT.

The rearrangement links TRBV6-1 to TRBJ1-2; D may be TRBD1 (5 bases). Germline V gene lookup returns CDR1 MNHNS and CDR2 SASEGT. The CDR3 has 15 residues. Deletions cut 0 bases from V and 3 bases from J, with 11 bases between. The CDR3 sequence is CASSEAQGYYYGYTF. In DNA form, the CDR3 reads TGTGCCAGCAGTGAAGCGCAGGGTTATTACTATGGCTACACCTTC.

The CDR3 spells CASRTTGGSYEQYF. CDR3 sequence (DNA): TGTGCCAGCAGAACGACAGGGGGCTCTTACGAGCAGTACTTC. The chain recombines TRBV28 with TRBJ2-7, with 10 bases fitting TRBD1. From germline, CDR1 is MDHEN and CDR2 SYDVKM. V shed 6 bases and J 4 bases; nucleotides not matched to a gene: 6. The CDR3 totals 14 residues.

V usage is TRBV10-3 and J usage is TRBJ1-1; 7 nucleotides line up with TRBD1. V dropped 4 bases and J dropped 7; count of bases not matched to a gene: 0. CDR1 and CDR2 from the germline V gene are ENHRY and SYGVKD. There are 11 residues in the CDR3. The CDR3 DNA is TGTGCCATCAGTGGGACAGGTGAAGCTTTCTTT. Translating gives CAISGTGEAFF.

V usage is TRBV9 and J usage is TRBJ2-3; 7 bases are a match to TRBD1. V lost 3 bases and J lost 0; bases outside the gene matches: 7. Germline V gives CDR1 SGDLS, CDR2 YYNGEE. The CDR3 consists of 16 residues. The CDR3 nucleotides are TGTGCCAGCAGCGACCTAGGGGGCCCTAGCACAGATACGCAGTATTTT. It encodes CASSDLGGPSTDTQYF.